The present entry profiles one T cell receptor (beta chain) with its context. Clones were read by immunoSEQ multiplex PCR, and TCRdb kept only the in-frame ones, dropping some. The table includes around 110,000 clones, around 89% detected once. This entry belongs to a study of PD-L1 blockade in urothelial cancer. This CDR3 contains 14 residues. V was trimmed by 5 bases and J by 0 bases, leaving 5 bases between them. Germline V gives CDR1 SGHVS, CDR2 FNYEAQ. The time point is: peripheral blood 6 weeks after treatment start. Sample: PBMCs, taken around atezolizumab (anti-PD-L1) treatment. The receptor comes from a man aged 60-69 years with urothelial cancer. The J gene is TRBJ2-6, the V gene TRBV7-6; possible D gene TRBD1, 5 bases. In nucleotides, the CDR3 is TGTGCCAGCAGCAGGGGCTCTGGGGCCAACGTCCTGACTTTC. Translated: CASSRGSGANVLTF.